Listed here is a single T cell receptor (beta chain). This sample was taken from a study of blood T cell repertoires in COVID-19. Study-level background: Researchers got acute and convalescent COVID-19 samples from the United States, Italy and Spain. Nucleic acid was either cDNA or gDNA, and it came from T cells, B-cell-depleted T cells, or PBMCs.

Methods used by the authors: Scientists estimated how many nucleated cells there were by amplifying reference gene primers. Sequenced by immunoSEQ multiplex PCR; TCRdb stores in-frame clones only, minus some. The V and J calls and clone size come from that table; D and trimming were worked out from the DNA. Of about 40,000 clones in the sample, 92% were seen once. V lost 0 bases and J 8 bases, leaving 16 bases between the germline ends. The CDR3 is made up of 16 amino acids. The V gene's germline CDR1 is LGHDT and CDR2 YNNKEL (reference sequence). The sample taken for sequencing was peripheral blood. V gene TRBV3-1 (or the pseudogene TRBV3-2) combines with J gene TRBJ1-4; D is ambiguous. The origin of this receptor is a man in his forties or fifties with active COVID-19. The CDR3 reads CASSQEGRELGEKLFF. The CDR3 DNA is TGTGCCAGCAGCCAAGAGGGCCGGGAACTCGGCGAAAAACTGTTTTTT.